Given below is one T cell receptor beta chain in context. Its specificity is unknown. 5'RACE template switching added a universal primer site and UMIs to TCR cDNA. TCRdb fed the 5' RACE reads into MiXCR, producing one record per CDR3 protein. Of 100,000 to 150,000 distinct CDR3 sequences detected, about 7% appear once; the ten largest clones hold approximately 2.7%. This sample was included in a study of T cells after yellow fever vaccination. The study, taken as a whole, reports: Although the secondary response was weaker, it peaked faster, at day 5 versus 15. Reappearing after the booster were most of the clones from primary vaccination (about 96% CD4, 88% CD8).

Per germline, CDR1 SGHTA and CDR2 FQGTGA. Trimming shortened V by 5 bases and J by 4 bases, and 11 bases separated the two germline ends. The CDR3 extends over 13 amino acids. The J gene is TRBJ1-2, the V gene TRBV7-3, with D maybe TRBD1 (5 bases). The clonotype comes from a man aged 18 to 29 who received the YFV17D yellow fever vaccine. The specimen comprised CD4+ T cells sorted from PBMCs, sampled about 49 days after the first yellow fever vaccination. The CDR3 loop reads CASSPQTGYGYTF. The CDR3 DNA sequence: TGTGCCAGCAGCCCGCAAACAGGCTATGGCTACACCTTC.